This T cell receptor (beta chain) is from a study of blood T cell repertoires in COVID-19. Only in-frame clones appear in the TCRdb table, and some are missing; sequencing was by immunoSEQ multiplex PCR. This sample has 150,000 to 200,000 clones; more than 75% occur once, and the top ten carry 7.8%. CDR1 and CDR2 from the germline V gene are SGHVS and FQNEAQ. The CDR3 is 16 amino acids. After removal of 4 bases from V and 6 bases from J, the junction contained 12 bases not matched to a gene. The sequenced sample consisted of peripheral blood. V usage is TRBV7-8 and J usage is TRBJ1-1, with TRBD1 identical over 9 bases. This TCR came from a woman in her fifties or sixties with COVID-19, enrolled during active disease. As DNA, the CDR3 is TGTGCCAGCAGCTCACCTAGGACAGGGGCATTCGCTGAAGCTTTCTTT. It yields the protein CASSSPRTGAFAEAFF. The variable domain in full, with the rest retrieved from reference TRBV7-8 and TRBJ1-1, is GAGVSQSPRYKVAKRGQDVALRCDPISGHVSLFWYQQALGQGPEFLTYFQNEAQLDKSGLPSDRFFAERPEGSVSTLKIQRTQQEDSAVYLCASSSPRTGAFAEAFFGQGTRLTVV.